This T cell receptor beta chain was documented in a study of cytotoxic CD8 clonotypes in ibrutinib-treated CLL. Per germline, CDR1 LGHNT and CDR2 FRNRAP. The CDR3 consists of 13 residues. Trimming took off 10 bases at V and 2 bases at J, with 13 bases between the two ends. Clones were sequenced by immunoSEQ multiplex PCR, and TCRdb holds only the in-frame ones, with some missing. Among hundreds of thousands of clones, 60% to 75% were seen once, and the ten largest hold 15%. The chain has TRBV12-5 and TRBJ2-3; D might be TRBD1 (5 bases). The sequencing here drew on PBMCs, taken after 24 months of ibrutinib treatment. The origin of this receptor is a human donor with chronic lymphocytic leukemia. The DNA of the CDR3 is TGTGCTACTACACAGGAAAACACAGATACGCAGTATTTT. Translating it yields CATTQENTDTQYF.